The T cell receptor (beta chain) under discussion was sequenced for a study of T cell responses to AZD1222 COVID-19 vaccine. As for this clone: Its antigen is unknown.

TCRdb's copy holds only in-frame clones and misses some; the assay was immunoSEQ multiplex PCR. The data show just under 20,000 clones, 80% to 85% seen once. Study-wide findings and caveats: Seropositivity was recorded at baseline in only a handful of AZD1222 recipients.

The sample here was peripheral blood, taken 28 days after the second AZD1222 dose. The source of this sequence is an adult who received the AZD1222 COVID-19 vaccine.

This CDR3 is CASNGATTANTEAFF. DNA of the CDR3: TGTGCCAGCAACGGAGCGACTACCGCGAACACTGAAGCTTTCTTT. The rearrangement links TRBV2 to TRBJ1-1; D remains unclear. Germline V gene data show CDR1 as SNHLY and CDR2 as FYNNEI. CDR3 size: 15 residues. The germline V and J ends were trimmed by 7 bases and 1 base, with 16 bases remaining between them.